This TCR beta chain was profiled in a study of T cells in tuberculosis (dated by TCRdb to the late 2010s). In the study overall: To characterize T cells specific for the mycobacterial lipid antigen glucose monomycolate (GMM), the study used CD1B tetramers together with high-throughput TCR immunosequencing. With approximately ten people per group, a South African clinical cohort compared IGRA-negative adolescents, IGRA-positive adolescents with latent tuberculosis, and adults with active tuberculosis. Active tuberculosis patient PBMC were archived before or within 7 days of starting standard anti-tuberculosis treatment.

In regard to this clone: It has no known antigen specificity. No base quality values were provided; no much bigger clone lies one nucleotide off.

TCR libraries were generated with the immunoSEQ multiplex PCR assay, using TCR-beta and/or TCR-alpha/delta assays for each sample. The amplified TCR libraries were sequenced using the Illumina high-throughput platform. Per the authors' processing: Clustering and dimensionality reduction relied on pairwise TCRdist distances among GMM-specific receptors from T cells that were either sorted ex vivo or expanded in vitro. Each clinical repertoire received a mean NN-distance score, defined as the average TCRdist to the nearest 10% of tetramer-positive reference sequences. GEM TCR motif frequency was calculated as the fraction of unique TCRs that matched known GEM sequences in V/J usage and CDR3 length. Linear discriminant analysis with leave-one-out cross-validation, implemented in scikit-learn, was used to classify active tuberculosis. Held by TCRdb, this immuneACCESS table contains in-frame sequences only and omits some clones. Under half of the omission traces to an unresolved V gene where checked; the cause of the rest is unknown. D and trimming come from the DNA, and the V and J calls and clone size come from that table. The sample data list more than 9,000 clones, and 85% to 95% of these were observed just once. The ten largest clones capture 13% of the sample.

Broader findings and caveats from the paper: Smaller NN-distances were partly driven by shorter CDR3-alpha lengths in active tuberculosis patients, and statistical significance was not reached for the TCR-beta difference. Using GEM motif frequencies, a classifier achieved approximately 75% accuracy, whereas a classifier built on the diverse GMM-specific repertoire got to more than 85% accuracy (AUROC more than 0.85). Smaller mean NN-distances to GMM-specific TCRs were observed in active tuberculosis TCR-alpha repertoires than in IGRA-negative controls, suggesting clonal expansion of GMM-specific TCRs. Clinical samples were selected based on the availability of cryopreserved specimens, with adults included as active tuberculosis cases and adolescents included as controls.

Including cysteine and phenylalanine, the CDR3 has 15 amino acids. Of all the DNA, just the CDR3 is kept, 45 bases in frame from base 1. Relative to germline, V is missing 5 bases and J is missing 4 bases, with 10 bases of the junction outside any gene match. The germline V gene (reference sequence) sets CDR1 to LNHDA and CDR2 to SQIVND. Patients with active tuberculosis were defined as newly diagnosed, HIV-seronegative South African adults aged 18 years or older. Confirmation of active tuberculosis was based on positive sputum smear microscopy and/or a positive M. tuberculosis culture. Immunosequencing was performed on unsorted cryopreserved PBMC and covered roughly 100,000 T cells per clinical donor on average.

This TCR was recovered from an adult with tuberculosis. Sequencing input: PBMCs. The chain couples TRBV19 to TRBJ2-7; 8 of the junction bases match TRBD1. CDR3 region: CASSDRQGPLYEQYF. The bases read TGTGCCAGTAGTGATCGACAGGGGCCCTTGTACGAGCAGTACTTC. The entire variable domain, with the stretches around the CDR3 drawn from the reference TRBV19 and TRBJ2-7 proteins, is DGGITQSPKYLFRKEGQNVTLSCEQNLNHDAMYWYRQDPGQGLRLIYYSQIVNDFQKGDIAEGYSVSREKKESFPLTVTSAQKNPTAFYLCASSDRQGPLYEQYFGPGTRLTVT.